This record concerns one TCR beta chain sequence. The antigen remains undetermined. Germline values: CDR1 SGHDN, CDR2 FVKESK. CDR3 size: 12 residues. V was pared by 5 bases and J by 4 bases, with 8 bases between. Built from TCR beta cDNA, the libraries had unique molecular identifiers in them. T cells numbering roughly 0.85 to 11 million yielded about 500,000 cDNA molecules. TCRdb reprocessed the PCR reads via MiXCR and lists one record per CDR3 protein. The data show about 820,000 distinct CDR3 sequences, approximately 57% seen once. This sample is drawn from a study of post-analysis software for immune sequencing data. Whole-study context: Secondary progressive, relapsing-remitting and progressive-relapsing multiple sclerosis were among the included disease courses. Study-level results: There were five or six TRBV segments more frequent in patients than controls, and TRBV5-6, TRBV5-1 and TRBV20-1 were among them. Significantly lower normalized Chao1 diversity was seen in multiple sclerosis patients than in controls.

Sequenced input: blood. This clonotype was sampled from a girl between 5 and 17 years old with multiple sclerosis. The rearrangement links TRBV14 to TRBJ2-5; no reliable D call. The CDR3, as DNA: TGTGCCAGCAGCGATTGGCGAGAGACCCAGTACTTC. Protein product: CASSDWRETQYF.